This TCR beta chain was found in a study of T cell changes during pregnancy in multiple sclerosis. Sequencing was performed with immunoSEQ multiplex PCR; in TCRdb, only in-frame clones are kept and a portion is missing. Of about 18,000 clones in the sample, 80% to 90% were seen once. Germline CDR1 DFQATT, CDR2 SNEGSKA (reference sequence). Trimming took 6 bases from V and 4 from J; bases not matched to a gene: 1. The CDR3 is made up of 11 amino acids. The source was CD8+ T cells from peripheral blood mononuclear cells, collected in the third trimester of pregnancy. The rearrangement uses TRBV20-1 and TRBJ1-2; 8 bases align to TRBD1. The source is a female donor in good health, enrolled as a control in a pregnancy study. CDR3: CSAQGAYGYTF. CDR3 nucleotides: TGCAGTGCCCAGGGGGCCTATGGCTACACCTTC.